This T cell receptor (beta chain) was recovered during a study of CD8 T cells in ankylosing spondylitis. General study results and limits: Disease-linked clones had a CD8+ phenotype and relatively low frequency in peripheral blood. Clones linked to disease were reported to show significant enrichment in matched ankylosing spondylitis synovial fluid. Blood of patients with ankylosing spondylitis appeared to be characterized by a TCR beta motif of several highly homologous variants.

By quantitative 5'-RACE with molecular barcodes, the TCR beta libraries were made. TCRdb itself ran the 5' RACE reads through MiXCR, one entry per CDR3 protein. Among approximately 240,000 distinct CDR3 sequences listed, about 10% were seen once. Looked up from germline, CDR1 is DFQATT and CDR2 is SNEGSKA (reference sequence). Unmatched junction bases numbered 4, after V lost 2 bases and J lost 6 bases. The CDR3 contains 13 residues. A word on this clonotype: What it binds is unknown.

The material sequenced was blood, either unsorted or a sorted T cell fraction (not recorded which). The clonotype originates from a male donor with ankylosing spondylitis or in good health (not recorded which). The chain joins TRBV20-1 to TRBJ1-5; 7 bases are shared with TRBD1. The CDR3: CSARNRGSQPQHF. The CDR3, as DNA: TGCAGTGCTAGAAACAGGGGCAGTCAGCCCCAGCATTTT.